This T cell receptor (beta chain) was retrieved from a study of T cells in narcolepsy. Turning to the study itself: Patients with NT1 or NT2 and healthy control donors were enrolled.

Repertoires were generated with immunoSEQ multiplex PCR, while TCRdb's copy carries only in-frame clones and drops some. The sample yields 15,000 to 20,000 clones, just over 85% seen once. Per germline, CDR1 SGHVS and CDR2 FQNEAQ. Deletions cut 1 base from V and 6 bases from J, with 8 bases between. The CDR3 consists of 13 residues. The TCR was taken from a human donor in good health. V gene TRBV7-8 combines with J gene TRBJ2-3; possibly TRBD1 for D (6 bases). Sequences were obtained from memory (CD45RA-) CD4+ T cells from blood. CDR3 DNA: TGTGCCAGCAGCTTAGACAGGGCGGATACGCAGTATTTT. Translated: CASSLDRADTQYF.